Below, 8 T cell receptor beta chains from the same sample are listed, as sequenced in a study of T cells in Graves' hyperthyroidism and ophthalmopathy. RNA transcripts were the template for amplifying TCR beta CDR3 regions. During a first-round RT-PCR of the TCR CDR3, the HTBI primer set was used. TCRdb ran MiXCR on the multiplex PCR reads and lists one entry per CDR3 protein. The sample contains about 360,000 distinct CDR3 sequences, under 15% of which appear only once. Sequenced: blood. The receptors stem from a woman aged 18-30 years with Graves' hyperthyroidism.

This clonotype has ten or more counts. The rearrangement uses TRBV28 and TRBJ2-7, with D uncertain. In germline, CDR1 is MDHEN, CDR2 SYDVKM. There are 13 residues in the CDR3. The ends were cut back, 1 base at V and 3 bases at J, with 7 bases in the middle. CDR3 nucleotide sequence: TGTGCCAGCAGTTTATCCGGATTCTACGAGCAGTACTTC. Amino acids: CASSLSGFYEQYF.

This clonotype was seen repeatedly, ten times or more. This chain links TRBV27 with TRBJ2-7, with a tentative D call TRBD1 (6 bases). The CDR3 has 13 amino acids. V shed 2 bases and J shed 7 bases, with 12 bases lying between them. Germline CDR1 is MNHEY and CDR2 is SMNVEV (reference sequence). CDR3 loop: CASSLERGGEQYF. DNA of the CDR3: TGTGCCAGCAGTTTAGAGAGAGGGGGTGAGCAGTACTTC.

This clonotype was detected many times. The CDR3, as DNA: TGTGCCAGCTCACCCGGGGGGGACACTGAAGCTTTCTTT. It is translated as CASSPGGDTEAFF. This chain joins TRBV18 and TRBJ1-1; D might be TRBD1 (5 bases). The CDR3 spans 13 residues. V lost 3 bases to trimming and J lost 3 bases, with 8 bases between them. Germline V lookup: CDR1 KGHSH, CDR2 LQKENI.

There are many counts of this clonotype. DNA of the CDR3: TGTGCCAGCAGCCAACCCTTAACAGGGGGCTCCTACAATGAGCAGTTCTTC. This sequence encodes CASSQPLTGGSYNEQFF. The chain has TRBV3-2 and TRBJ2-1. TRBV3-2 is a documented pseudogene. The CDR3 totals 17 residues.

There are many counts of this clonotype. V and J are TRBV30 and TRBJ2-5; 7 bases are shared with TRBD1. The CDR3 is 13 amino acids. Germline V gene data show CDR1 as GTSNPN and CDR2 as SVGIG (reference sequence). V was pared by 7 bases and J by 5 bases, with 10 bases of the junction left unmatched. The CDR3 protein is CASTRQGIETQYF. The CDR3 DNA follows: TGTGCCTCCACAAGACAGGGAATCGAGACCCAGTACTTC.

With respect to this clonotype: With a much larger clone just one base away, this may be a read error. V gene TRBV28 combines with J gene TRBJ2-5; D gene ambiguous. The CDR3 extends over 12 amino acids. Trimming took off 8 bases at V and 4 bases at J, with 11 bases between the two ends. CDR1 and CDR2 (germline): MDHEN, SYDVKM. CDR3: CASREPGETQYF. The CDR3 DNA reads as TGTGCCAGCCGCGAACCGGGAGAGACCCAGTACTTC.

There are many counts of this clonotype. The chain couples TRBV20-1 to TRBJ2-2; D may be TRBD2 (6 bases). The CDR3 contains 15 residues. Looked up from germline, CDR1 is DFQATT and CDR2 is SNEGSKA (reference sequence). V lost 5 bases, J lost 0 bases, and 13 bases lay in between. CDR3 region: CSARARETNTGELFF. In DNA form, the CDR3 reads TGCAGTGCTCGAGCCCGGGAGACGAACACCGGGGAGCTGTTTTTT.

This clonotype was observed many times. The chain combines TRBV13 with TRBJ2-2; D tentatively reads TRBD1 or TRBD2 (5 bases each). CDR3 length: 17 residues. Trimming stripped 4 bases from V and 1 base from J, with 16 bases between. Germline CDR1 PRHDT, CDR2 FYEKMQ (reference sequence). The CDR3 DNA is TGTGCCAGCAGCTCCGGGGCGCTAGAGCGGAACACCGGGGAGCTGTTTTTT. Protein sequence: CASSSGALERNTGELFF.